There are a few counts of the clone carrying this T cell receptor beta chain. Its specificity is not known. At cycle 4 day 1, cycle 7 day 1, and baseline, blood was sampled. The germline CDR1 and CDR2 sequences are SQVTM and ANQGSEA. This CDR3 spans 15 amino acids. V lost 0 bases, J lost 4 bases, and 15 bases lay in between. This entry belongs to a study of OX40 agonist ivuxolimab in advanced cancers. The study's findings and limits: Compared with CD4+, CD8+ T cells on average had more expanded clones.

Sequenced by immunoSEQ multiplex PCR; TCRdb stores in-frame clones only, minus some. This repertoire shows tens of thousands of clones, roughly 80% found once; its top ten account for 0.4% to 0.55%. The sequence derives from an adult with an advanced solid tumor such as melanoma, head and neck, liver or kidney cancer. Sequences were derived from CD4+ or CD8+ T cells sorted from blood, sampled in a trial of the OX40 agonist ivuxolimab. This chain links TRBV29-1 with TRBJ1-2; no definite D call. The DNA for the CDR3 is TGCAGCGTTGAAGATCCCCAAGGCAAGAGCTATGGCTACACCTTC. Translating gives CSVEDPQGKSYGYTF.